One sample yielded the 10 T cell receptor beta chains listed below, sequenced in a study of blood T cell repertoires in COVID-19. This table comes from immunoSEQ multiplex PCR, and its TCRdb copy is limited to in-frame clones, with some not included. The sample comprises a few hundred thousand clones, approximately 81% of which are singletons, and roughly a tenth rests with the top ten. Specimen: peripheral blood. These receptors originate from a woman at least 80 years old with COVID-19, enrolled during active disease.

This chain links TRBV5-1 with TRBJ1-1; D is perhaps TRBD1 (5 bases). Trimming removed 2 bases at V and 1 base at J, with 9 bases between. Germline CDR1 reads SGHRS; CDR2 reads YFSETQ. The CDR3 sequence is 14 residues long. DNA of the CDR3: TGCGCCAGCAGCTTCGGGGGGACGAACACTGAAGCTTTCTTT. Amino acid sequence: CASSFGGTNTEAFF.

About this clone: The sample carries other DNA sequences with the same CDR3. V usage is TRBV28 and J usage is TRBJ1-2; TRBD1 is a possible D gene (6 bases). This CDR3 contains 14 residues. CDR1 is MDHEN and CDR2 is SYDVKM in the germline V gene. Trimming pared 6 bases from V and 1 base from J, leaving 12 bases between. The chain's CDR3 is CASSLGQFNYGYTF. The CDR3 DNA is TGTGCCAGCAGCCTAGGACAGTTTAACTATGGCTACACCTTC.

CDR3: CASSYRGNEAFF. As DNA, the CDR3 is TGTGCCAGCAGCTACAGGGGAAATGAAGCTTTCTTT. This rearrangement joins TRBV2 to TRBJ1-1; 7 bases fit TRBD1. Unmatched junction bases numbered 5, after V lost 6 bases and J lost 7 bases. This CDR3 has 12 residues. Germline CDR1 SNHLY, CDR2 FYNNEI.

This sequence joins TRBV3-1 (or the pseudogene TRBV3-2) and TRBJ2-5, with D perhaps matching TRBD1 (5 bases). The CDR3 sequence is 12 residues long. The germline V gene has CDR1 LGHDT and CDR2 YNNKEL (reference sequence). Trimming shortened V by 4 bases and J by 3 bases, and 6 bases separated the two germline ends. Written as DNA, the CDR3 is TGTGCCAGCAGCCGCAGGGAAGAGACCCAGTACTTC. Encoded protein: CASSRREETQYF.

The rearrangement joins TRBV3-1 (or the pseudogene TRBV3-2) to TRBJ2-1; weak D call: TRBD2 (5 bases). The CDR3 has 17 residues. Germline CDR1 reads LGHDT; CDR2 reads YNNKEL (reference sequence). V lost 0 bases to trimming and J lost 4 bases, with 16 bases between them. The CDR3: CASSQDSRSGLYNEQFF. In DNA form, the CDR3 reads TGTGCCAGCAGCCAAGATTCGAGGAGCGGTCTTTACAATGAGCAGTTCTTC.

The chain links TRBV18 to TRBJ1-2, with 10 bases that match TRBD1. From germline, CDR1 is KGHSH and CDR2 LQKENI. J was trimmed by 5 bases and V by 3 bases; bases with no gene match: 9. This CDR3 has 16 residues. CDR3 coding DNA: TGTGCCAGCTCACCTGTGTCCGGGACAGGGGATTATGGCTACACCTTC. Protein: CASSPVSGTGDYGYTF.

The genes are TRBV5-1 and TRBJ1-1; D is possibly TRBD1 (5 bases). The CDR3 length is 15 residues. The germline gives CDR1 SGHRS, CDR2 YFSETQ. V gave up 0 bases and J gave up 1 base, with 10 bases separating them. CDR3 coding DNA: TGCGCCAGCAGCTTGGTTCCAGGGCCGAACACTGAAGCTTTCTTT. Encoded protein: CASSLVPGPNTEAFF.

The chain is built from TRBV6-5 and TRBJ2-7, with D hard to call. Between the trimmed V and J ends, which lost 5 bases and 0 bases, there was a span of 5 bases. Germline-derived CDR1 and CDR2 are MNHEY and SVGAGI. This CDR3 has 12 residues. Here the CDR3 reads CASSPSSYEQYF. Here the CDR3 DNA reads TGTGCCAGCAGTCCTAGCTCCTACGAGCAGTACTTC.

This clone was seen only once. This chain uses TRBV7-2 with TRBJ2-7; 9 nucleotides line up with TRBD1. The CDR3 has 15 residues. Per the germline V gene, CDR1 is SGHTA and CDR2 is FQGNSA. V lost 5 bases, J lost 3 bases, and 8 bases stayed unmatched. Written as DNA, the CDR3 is TGTGCCAGCAGCCCCCAGGGACAGGGATACTACGAGCAGTACTTC. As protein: CASSPQGQGYYEQYF.

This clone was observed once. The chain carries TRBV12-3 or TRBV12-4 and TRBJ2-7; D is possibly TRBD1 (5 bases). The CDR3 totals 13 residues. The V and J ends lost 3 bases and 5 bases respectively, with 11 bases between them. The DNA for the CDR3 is TGTGCCAGCAGTTTTGGGCAGGGCCACGAGCAGTACGTC. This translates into CASSFGQGHEQYV.